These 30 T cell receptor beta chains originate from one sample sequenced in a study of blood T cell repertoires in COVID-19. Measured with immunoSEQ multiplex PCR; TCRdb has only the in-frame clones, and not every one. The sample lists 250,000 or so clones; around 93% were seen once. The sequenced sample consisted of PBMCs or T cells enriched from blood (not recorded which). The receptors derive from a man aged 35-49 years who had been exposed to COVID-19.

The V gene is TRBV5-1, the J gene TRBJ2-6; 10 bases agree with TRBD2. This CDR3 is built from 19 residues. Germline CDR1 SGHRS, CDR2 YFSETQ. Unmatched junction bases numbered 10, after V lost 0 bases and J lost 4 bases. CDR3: CASSLASPSGSFGANVLTF. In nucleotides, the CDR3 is TGCGCCAGCAGCTTGGCAAGTCCTAGCGGGAGCTTCGGGGCCAACGTCCTGACTTTC.

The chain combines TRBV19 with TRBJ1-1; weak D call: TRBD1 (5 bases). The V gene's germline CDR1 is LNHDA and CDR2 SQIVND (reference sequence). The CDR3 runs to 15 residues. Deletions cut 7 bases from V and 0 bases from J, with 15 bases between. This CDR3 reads CASTLRTGLNTEAFF. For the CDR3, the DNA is TGTGCCAGTACCTTGAGAACAGGACTGAACACTGAAGCTTTCTTT.

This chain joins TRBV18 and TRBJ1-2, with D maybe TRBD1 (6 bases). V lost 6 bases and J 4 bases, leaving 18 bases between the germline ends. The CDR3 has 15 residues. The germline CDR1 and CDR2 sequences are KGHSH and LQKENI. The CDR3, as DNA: TGTGCCAGCTCGCCAAACAGGGCTTCGCCCTATGGCTACACCTTC. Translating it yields CASSPNRASPYGYTF. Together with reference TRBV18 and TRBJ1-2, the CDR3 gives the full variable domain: NAGVMQNPRHLVRRRGQEARLRCSPMKGHSHVYWYRQLPEEGLKFMVYLQKENIIDESGMPKERFSAEFPKEGPSILRIQQVVRGDSAAYFCASSPNRASPYGYTFGSGTRLTVV.

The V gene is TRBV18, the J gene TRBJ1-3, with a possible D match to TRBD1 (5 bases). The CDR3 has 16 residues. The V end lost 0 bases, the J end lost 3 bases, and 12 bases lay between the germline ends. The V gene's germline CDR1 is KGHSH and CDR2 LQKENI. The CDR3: CASSPPGRVDGNTIYF. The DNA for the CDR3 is TGTGCCAGCTCACCACCGGGCAGGGTGGATGGAAACACCATATATTTT.

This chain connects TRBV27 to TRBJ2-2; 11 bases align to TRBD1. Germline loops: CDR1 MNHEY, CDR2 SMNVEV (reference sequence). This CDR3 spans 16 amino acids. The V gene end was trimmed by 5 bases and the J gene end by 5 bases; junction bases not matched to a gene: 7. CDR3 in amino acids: CASSPPGQGATGELFF. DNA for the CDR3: TGTGCCAGCAGTCCCCCTGGACAGGGGGCGACCGGGGAGCTGTTTTTT.

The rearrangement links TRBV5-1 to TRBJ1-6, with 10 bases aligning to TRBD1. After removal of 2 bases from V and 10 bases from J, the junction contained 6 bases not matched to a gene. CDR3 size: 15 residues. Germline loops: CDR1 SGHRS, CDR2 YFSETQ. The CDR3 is CASSFRDRGDSPLHF. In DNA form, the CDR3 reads TGCGCCAGCAGCTTCCGGGACAGGGGAGACTCACCCCTCCACTTT.

The CDR3 protein is CASSLTSGRNNEQFF. In nucleotides, the CDR3 is TGCGCCAGCAGCCTGACTAGCGGGAGAAACAATGAGCAGTTCTTC. The chain recombines TRBV5-1 with TRBJ2-1; 12 nucleotides match TRBD2. Trimming cost V 4 bases and J 5 bases; bases outside gene matches: 4. Germline V CDR1 and CDR2: SGHRS, YFSETQ. The CDR3 runs 15 residues.

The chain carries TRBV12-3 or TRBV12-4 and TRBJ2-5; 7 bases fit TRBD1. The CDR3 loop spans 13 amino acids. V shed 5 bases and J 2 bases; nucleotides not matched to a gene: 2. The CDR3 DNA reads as TGTGCCAGCAGTGGGACAGCTCAAGAGACCCAGTACTTC. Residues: CASSGTAQETQYF.

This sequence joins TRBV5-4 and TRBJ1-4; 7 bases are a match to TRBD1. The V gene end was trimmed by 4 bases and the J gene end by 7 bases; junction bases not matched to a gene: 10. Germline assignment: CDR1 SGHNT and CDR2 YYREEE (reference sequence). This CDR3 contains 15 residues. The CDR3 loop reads CASSKQGPVSEKLFF. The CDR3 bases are TGTGCCAGCAGCAAACAGGGGCCAGTTAGTGAAAAACTGTTTTTT.

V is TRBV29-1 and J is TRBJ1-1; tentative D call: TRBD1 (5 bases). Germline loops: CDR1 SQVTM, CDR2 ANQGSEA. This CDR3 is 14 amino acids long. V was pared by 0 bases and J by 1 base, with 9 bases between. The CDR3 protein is CSVEDSQGNTEAFF. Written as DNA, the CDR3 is TGCAGCGTTGAAGATTCCCAGGGGAACACTGAAGCTTTCTTT. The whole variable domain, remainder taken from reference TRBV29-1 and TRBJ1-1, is SAVISQKPSRDICQRGTSLTIQCQVDSQVTMMFWYRQQPGQSLTLIATANQGSEATYESGFVIDKFPISRPNLTFSTLTVSNMSPEDSSIYLCSVEDSQGNTEAFFGQGTRLTVV.

The CDR3 protein is CASRWDRDTGELFF. CDR3 DNA sequence: TGTGCCAGCAGGTGGGACAGGGATACCGGGGAGCTGTTTTTT. This chain connects TRBV6-5 to TRBJ2-2, with TRBD1 matching 9 bases. The CDR3 totals 14 residues. The germline gives CDR1 MNHEY, CDR2 SVGAGI. V lost 6 bases, J lost 5 bases, and 4 bases stayed unmatched.

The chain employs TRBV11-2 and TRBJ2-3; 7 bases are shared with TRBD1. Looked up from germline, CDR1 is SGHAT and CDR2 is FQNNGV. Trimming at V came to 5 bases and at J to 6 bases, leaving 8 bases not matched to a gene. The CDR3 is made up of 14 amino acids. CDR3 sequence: CASSRTGRTDTQYF. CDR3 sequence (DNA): TGTGCCAGCAGCCGGACAGGCCGTACGGATACGCAGTATTTT.

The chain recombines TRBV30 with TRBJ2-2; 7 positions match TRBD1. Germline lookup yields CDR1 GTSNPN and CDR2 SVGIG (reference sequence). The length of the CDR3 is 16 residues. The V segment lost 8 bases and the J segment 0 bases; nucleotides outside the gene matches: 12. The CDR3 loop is CAVGTALLSNTGELFF. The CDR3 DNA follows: TGTGCCGTGGGGACAGCCCTCCTATCGAACACCGGGGAGCTGTTTTTT.

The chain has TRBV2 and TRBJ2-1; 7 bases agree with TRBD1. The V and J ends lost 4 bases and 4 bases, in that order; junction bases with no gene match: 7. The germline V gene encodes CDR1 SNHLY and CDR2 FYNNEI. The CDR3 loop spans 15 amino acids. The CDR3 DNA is TGTGCCAGCAGTGTAGACAGGGTTTCATACAATGAGCAGTTCTTC. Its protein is CASSVDRVSYNEQFF.

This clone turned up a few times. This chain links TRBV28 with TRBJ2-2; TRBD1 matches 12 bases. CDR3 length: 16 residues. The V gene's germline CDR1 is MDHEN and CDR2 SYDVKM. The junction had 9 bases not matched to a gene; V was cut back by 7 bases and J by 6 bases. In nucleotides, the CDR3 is TGTGCCAGCACCGAATGGGGGACAGGGGGCTCCGGGGAGCTGTTTTTT. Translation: CASTEWGTGGSGELFF.

DNA of the CDR3: TGCGCCAGCAGTGAGACAGGCTTTAGGGGCTACACCTTC. It specifies CASSETGFRGYTF. The J gene is TRBJ1-2, the V gene TRBV10-1, with a tentative D call TRBD1 (5 bases). The CDR3 length is 13 residues. Germline loops: CDR1 WNHNN, CDR2 SYGVQD (reference sequence). V was pared by 2 bases and J by 8 bases, with 12 bases between.

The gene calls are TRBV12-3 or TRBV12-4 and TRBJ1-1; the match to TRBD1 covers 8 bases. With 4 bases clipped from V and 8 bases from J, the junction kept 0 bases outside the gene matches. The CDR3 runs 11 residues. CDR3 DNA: TGTGCCAGCAGTTGGACAGGGGAAGCTTTCTTT. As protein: CASSWTGEAFF.

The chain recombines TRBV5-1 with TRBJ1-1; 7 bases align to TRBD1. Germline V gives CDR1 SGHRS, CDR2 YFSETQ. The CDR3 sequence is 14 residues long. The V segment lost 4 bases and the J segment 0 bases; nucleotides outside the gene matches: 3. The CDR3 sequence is CASSKGQMNTEAFF. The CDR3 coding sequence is TGCGCCAGCAGCAAGGGACAGATGAACACTGAAGCTTTCTTT.

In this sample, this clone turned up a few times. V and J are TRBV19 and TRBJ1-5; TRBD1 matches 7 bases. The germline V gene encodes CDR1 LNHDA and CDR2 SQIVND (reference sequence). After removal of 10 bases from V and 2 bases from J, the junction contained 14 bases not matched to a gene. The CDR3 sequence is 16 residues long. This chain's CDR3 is CANKAEGAVGNQPQHF. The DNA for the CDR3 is TGTGCCAACAAAGCCGAGGGGGCTGTGGGCAATCAGCCCCAGCATTTT.

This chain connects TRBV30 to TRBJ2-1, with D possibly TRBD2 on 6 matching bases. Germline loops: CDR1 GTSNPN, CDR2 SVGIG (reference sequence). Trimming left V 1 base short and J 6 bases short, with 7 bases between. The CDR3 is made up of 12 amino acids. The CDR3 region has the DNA TGTGCCTGGAGTGGGGGGGTCAATGAGCAGTTCTTC. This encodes CAWSGGVNEQFF.

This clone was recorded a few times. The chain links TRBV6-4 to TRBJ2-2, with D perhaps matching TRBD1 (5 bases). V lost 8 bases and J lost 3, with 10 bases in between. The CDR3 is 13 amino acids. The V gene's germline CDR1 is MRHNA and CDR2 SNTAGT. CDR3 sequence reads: CASGAEYTGELFF. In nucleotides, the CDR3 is TGTGCCAGCGGGGCGGAGTACACCGGGGAGCTGTTTTTT.

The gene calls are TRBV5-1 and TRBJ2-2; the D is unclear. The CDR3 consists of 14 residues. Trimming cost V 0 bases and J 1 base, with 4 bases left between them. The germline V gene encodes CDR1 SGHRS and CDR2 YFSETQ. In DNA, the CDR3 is TGCGCCAGCAGCTTGGACGGGAACACCGGGGAGCTGTTTTTT. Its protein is CASSLDGNTGELFF. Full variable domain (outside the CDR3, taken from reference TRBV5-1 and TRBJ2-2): KAGVTQTPRYLIKTRGQQVTLSCSPISGHRSVSWYQQTPGQGLQFLFEYFSETQRNKGNFPGRFSGRQFSNSRSEMNVSTLELGDSALYLCASSLDGNTGELFFGEGSRLTVL.

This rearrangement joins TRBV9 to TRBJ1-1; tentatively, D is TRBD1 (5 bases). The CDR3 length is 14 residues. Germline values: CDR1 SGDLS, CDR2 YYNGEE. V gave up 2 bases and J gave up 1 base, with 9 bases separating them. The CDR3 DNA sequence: TGTGCCAGCAGCGTTCAGGGTACGAACACTGAAGCTTTCTTT. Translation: CASSVQGTNTEAFF. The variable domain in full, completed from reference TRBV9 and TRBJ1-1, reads DSGVTQTPKHLITATGQRVTLRCSPRSGDLSVYWYQQSLDQGLQFLIQYYNGEERAKGNILERFSAQQFPDLHSELNLSSLELGDSALYFCASSVQGTNTEAFFGQGTRLTVV.

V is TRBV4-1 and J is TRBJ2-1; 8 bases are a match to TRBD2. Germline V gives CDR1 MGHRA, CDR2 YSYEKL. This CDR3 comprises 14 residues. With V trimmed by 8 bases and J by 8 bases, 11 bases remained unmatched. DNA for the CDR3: TGCGCCAGCGGCGGGACTAGAGTTTCCCATGAGCAGTTCTTC. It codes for CASGGTRVSHEQFF.

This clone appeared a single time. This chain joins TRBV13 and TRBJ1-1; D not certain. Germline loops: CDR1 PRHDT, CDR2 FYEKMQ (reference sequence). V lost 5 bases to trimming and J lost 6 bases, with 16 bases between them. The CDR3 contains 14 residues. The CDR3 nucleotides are TGTGCCAGCAGCGGTGAGAAAGCAACTTCTGAAGCTTTCTTT. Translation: CASSGEKATSEAFF.

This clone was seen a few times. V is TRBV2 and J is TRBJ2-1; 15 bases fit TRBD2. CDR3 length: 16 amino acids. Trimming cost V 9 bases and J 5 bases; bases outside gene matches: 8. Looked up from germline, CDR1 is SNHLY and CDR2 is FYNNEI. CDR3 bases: TGTGCCAGTGGGACTAGCGGGAGGCCCCCGAACAATGAGCAGTTCTTC. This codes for CASGTSGRPPNNEQFF.

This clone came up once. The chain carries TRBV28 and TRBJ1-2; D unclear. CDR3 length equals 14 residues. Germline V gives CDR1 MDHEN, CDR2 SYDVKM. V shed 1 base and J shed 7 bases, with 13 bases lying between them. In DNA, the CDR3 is TGTGCCAGCAGTTTATCCGTCGGGGAGGGTGGCTACACCTTC. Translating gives CASSLSVGEGGYTF.

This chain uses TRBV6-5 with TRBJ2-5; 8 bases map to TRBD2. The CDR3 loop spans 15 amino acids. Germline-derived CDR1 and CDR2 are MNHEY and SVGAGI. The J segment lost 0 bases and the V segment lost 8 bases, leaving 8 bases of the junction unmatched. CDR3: CASSTGTRYQETQYF. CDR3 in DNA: TGTGCCAGCTCCACCGGGACTAGATACCAAGAGACCCAGTACTTC.

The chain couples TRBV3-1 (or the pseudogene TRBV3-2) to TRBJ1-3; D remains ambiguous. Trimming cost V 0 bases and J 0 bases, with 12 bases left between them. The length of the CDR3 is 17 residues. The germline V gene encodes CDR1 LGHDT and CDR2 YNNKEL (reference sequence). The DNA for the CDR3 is TGTGCCAGCAGCCAAGATCCGCGTCGGGGCTCTGGAAACACCATATATTTT. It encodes CASSQDPRRGSGNTIYF.

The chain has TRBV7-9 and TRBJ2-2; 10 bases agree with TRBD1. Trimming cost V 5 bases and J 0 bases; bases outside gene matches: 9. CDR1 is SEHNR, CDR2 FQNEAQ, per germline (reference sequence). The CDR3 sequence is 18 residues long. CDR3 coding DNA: TGTGCCAGCAGCATAAGGGACAGGGGAGCCCCGAACACCGGGGAGCTGTTTTTT. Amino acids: CASSIRDRGAPNTGELFF.